A selection of T cell receptor beta chains follows, all from one sample in a study of T cells in Graves' hyperthyroidism and ophthalmopathy. TCRdb re-derived calls from the multiplex PCR reads in MiXCR, one entry per CDR3 protein. This sample has about half a million distinct CDR3 sequences, with around a fifth found just once. Source material: blood. These receptor sequences come from a woman aged 70-85 years with Graves' ophthalmopathy. The CDR3 runs from the conserved cysteine through the conserved F or W. Each record gives: V gene, J gene, D gene, clone size, CDR3 protein, CDR3 DNA. The D gene is left open where the match is weak. Where a row states a size, it is once, few, many or the class of an expanded clone; other rows omit it.

V gene: TRBV29-1
J gene: TRBJ1-1
D gene: TRBD1
clone size: .
CDR3 protein: CSVEGVRGQGTEAFF
CDR3 DNA: TGCAGCGTTGAAGGGGTCAGGGGGCAAGGGACTGAAGCTTTCTTT

V gene: TRBV6-1
J gene: TRBJ2-3
D gene: .
clone size: few
CDR3 protein: CASMRGGTDTQYF
CDR3 DNA: TGTGCCAGCATGCGAGGGGGCACAGATACGCAGTATTTT

V gene: TRBV7-2
J gene: TRBJ2-1
D gene: .
clone size: .
CDR3 protein: CASSLESTIGNEQFF
CDR3 DNA: TGTGCCAGCAGCTTAGAGTCTACCATCGGGAATGAGCAGTTCTTC

V gene: TRBV5-1
J gene: TRBJ2-7
D gene: TRBD1
clone size: .
CDR3 protein: CASSGLLGTGAYEQYF
CDR3 DNA: TGCGCCAGCAGCGGCTTACTGGGGACAGGGGCCTACGAGCAGTACTTC

V gene: TRBV6-1
J gene: TRBJ2-1
D gene: .
clone size: few
CDR3 protein: CASSARAAPLHNEQFF
CDR3 DNA: TGTGCCAGCAGTGCGAGGGCAGCGCCCCTTCACAATGAGCAGTTCTTC

V gene: TRBV28
J gene: TRBJ1-5
D gene: TRBD1
clone size: many
CDR3 protein: CASSLGTGANQPQHF
CDR3 DNA: TGTGCCAGCAGTTTGGGGACAGGGGCCAATCAGCCCCAGCATTTT

V gene: TRBV20-1
J gene: TRBJ2-1
D gene: TRBD2
clone size: few
CDR3 protein: CSASWEGYEQFF
CDR3 DNA: TGCAGTGCTAGTTGGGAGGGCTACGAGCAGTTCTTC

V gene: TRBV24-1
J gene: TRBJ2-7
D gene: .
clone size: .
CDR3 protein: CATSAGGLGYEQYF
CDR3 DNA: TGTGCCACCAGTGCTGGGGGTTTAGGCTACGAGCAGTACTTC

V gene: TRBV5-4
J gene: TRBJ1-1
D gene: TRBD1
clone size: .
CDR3 protein: CASSLGGQGNTEAFF
CDR3 DNA: TGTGCCAGCAGCTTGGGGGGACAGGGTAACACTGAAGCTTTCTTT

V gene: TRBV9
J gene: TRBJ2-5
D gene: .
clone size: few
CDR3 protein: CASSVAGWETQYF
CDR3 DNA: TGTGCCAGCAGCGTAGCAGGGTGGGAGACCCAGTACTTC

V gene: TRBV7-2
J gene: TRBJ1-1
D gene: .
clone size: .
CDR3 protein: CASNLVGGRTEAFF
CDR3 DNA: TGTGCCAGCAACCTAGTGGGGGGTAGGACTGAAGCTTTCTTT

V gene: TRBV27
J gene: TRBJ2-7
D gene: TRBD2
clone size: .
CDR3 protein: CASSYSTSGRGEQYF
CDR3 DNA: TGTGCCAGCAGTTACTCAACTAGCGGGAGGGGGGAGCAGTACTTC

V gene: TRBV4-1
J gene: TRBJ2-4
D gene: TRBD2
clone size: .
CDR3 protein: CASSPGLAGPIAKNIQYF
CDR3 DNA: TGCGCCAGCAGCCCTGGACTAGCGGGACCCATAGCCAAAAACATTCAGTACTTC

V gene: TRBV12-3/TRBV12-4
J gene: TRBJ1-2
D gene: .
clone size: many
CDR3 protein: CASRTRGYGYTF
CDR3 DNA: TGTGCCAGCAGGACTCGGGGCTATGGCTACACCTTC

V gene: TRBV29-1
J gene: TRBJ1-1
D gene: .
clone size: .
CDR3 protein: CSVSRVGDEAFF
CDR3 DNA: TGCAGCGTGTCGAGGGTGGGGGATGAAGCTTTCTTT

V gene: TRBV29-1
J gene: TRBJ2-3
D gene: .
clone size: .
CDR3 protein: CSVLQGPDTQYF
CDR3 DNA: TGCAGCGTACTCCAGGGCCCAGATACGCAGTATTTT

V gene: TRBV28
J gene: TRBJ1-2
D gene: .
clone size: many
CDR3 protein: CATGGSLEGYTF
CDR3 DNA: TGTGCCACCGGGGGTTCTCTCGAGGGCTACACCTTC

V gene: TRBV30
J gene: TRBJ2-3
D gene: TRBD2
clone size: .
CDR3 protein: CAWRGTSALTDTQYF
CDR3 DNA: TGTGCCTGGAGGGGCACTAGCGCCCTCACAGATACGCAGTATTTT

V gene: TRBV2
J gene: TRBJ1-2
D gene: .
clone size: many
CDR3 protein: CASRSPDGYTF
CDR3 DNA: TGTGCCAGCAGATCACCGGATGGCTACACCTTC

V gene: TRBV4-2
J gene: TRBJ2-3
D gene: TRBD2
clone size: .
CDR3 protein: CASSQLTRGLQSTDTQYF
CDR3 DNA: TGTGCCAGCAGCCAGCTCACCCGGGGACTACAAAGCACAGATACGCAGTATTTT

V gene: TRBV11-1
J gene: TRBJ2-7
D gene: TRBD2
clone size: .
CDR3 protein: CVSSLLAGGSYEQYF
CDR3 DNA: TGTGTCAGCAGCTTACTAGCGGGAGGATCCTACGAGCAGTACTTC

V gene: TRBV19
J gene: TRBJ2-5
D gene: .
clone size: .
CDR3 protein: CASSITGKTQYF
CDR3 DNA: TGTGCCAGTAGTATAACCGGGAAGACCCAGTACTTC

V gene: TRBV7-9
J gene: TRBJ1-2
D gene: .
clone size: few
CDR3 protein: CASSLDRNGYTF
CDR3 DNA: TGTGCCAGCAGCTTAGACCGTAATGGCTACACCTTC

V gene: TRBV30
J gene: TRBJ1-3
D gene: .
clone size: few
CDR3 protein: CAWAQSSGNTIYF
CDR3 DNA: TGTGCCTGGGCCCAGTCCTCTGGAAACACCATATATTTT

V gene: TRBV19
J gene: TRBJ2-3
D gene: .
clone size: .
CDR3 protein: CASTLRSSSDTQYF
CDR3 DNA: TGTGCCAGTACCCTCAGGAGTTCCTCAGATACGCAGTATTTT

V gene: TRBV7-2
J gene: TRBJ2-5
D gene: .
clone size: few
CDR3 protein: CASSGGFQETQYF
CDR3 DNA: TGTGCCAGCAGCGGAGGATTCCAAGAGACCCAGTACTTC

V gene: TRBV6-1
J gene: TRBJ2-3
D gene: TRBD2
clone size: .
CDR3 protein: CASSGTSVGDTQYF
CDR3 DNA: TGTGCCAGCAGCGGGACTAGCGTTGGGGATACGCAGTATTTT

V gene: TRBV14
J gene: TRBJ2-7
D gene: .
clone size: .
CDR3 protein: CASSQAGGNYEQYF
CDR3 DNA: TGTGCCAGCAGCCAAGCGGGCGGAAACTACGAGCAGTACTTC

V gene: TRBV30
J gene: TRBJ1-2
D gene: .
clone size: .
CDR3 protein: CAWGRVGGYTF
CDR3 DNA: TGTGCCTGGGGCCGGGTGGGTGGCTACACCTTC

V gene: TRBV11-2
J gene: TRBJ2-3
D gene: TRBD2
clone size: many
CDR3 protein: CASSSSGLAADTQYF
CDR3 DNA: TGTGCCAGCAGCTCCTCGGGACTAGCCGCAGATACGCAGTATTTT

V gene: TRBV7-2
J gene: TRBJ1-2
D gene: .
clone size: .
CDR3 protein: CASSTRDIRTSGYTF
CDR3 DNA: TGTGCCAGCAGCACCCGGGACATCCGAACTAGTGGCTACACCTTC

V gene: TRBV7-9
J gene: TRBJ2-2
D gene: TRBD1
clone size: .
CDR3 protein: CASSSPDRGRTGELFF
CDR3 DNA: TGTGCCAGCAGCTCGCCCGACAGGGGGCGAACCGGGGAGCTGTTTTTT

V gene: TRBV5-1
J gene: TRBJ2-1
D gene: .
clone size: many
CDR3 protein: CASSLEAERQFF
CDR3 DNA: TGCGCCAGCAGCTTGGAGGCTGAGAGGCAGTTCTTC

V gene: TRBV6-2/TRBV6-3
J gene: TRBJ2-7
D gene: TRBD2
clone size: few
CDR3 protein: CASSYSVLAGEPHYEQYF
CDR3 DNA: TGTGCCAGCAGTTACTCGGTCCTAGCGGGAGAACCTCACTACGAGCAGTACTTC

V gene: TRBV18
J gene: TRBJ1-3
D gene: .
clone size: .
CDR3 protein: CASSPLGDTLKQNTIYF
CDR3 DNA: TGTGCCAGCTCACCACTCGGGGACACCCTCAAACAGAACACCATATATTTT